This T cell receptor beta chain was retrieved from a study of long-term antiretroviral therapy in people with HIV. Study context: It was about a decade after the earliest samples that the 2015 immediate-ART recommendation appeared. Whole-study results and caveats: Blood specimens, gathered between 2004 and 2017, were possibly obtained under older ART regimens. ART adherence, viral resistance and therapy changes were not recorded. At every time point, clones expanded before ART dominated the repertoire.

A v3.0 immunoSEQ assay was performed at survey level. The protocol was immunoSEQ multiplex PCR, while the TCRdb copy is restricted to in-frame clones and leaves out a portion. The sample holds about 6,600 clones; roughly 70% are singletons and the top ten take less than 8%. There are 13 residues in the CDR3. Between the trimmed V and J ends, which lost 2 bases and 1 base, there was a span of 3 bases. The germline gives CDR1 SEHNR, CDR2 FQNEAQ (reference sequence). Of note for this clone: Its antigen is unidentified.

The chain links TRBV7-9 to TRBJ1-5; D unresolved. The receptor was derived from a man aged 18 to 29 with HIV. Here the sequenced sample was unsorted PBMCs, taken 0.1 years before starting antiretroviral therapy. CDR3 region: CASSLRSNQPQHF. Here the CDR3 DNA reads TGTGCCAGCAGCTTACGGAGCAATCAGCCCCAGCATTTT.